A single sample gave rise to the 32 T cell receptor beta chains below, sequenced in a study of T cell responses to AZD1222 COVID-19 vaccine. The table came from immunoSEQ multiplex PCR; TCRdb's copy has only in-frame clones and leaves some out. The data show 99,000 or so clones, 89% seen once. Specimen: peripheral blood, collected on day 0 of AZD1222 vaccination. Every receptor here comes from an adult in good health.

CDR3 loop: CASIPEDRAVEKLFF. The DNA for the CDR3 is TGTGCCAGCATTCCGGAGGACAGGGCGGTTGAAAAACTGTTTTTT. The chain uses TRBV6-5 and TRBJ1-4; 8 nucleotides line up with TRBD1. Unmatched junction bases numbered 11, after V lost 7 bases and J lost 7 bases. The CDR3 loop spans 15 amino acids. The germline V gene has CDR1 MNHEY and CDR2 SVGAGI.

The chain couples TRBV7-2 to TRBJ1-2, with TRBD1 matching over 7 bases. Germline values: CDR1 SGHTA, CDR2 FQGNSA. J was trimmed by 2 bases and V by 5 bases; bases with no gene match: 5. The CDR3 extends over 14 amino acids. The CDR3 loop is CASSPGQENYGYTF. CDR3 in DNA: TGTGCCAGCAGCCCAGGACAGGAGAACTATGGCTACACCTTC.

V usage is TRBV18 and J usage is TRBJ1-2; 8 nucleotides align to TRBD1. Germline V gives CDR1 KGHSH, CDR2 LQKENI. The CDR3 is 15 residues long. J was trimmed by 6 bases and V by 5 bases; bases with no gene match: 11. DNA for the CDR3: TGTGCCAGCTCATCACAATCGACAGGGGAACATGGCTACACCTTC. It codes for CASSSQSTGEHGYTF.

This rearrangement joins TRBV5-1 to TRBJ1-1, with unresolved D. Trimming shortened V by 4 bases and J by 5 bases, and 12 bases separated the two germline ends. From germline, CDR1 is SGHRS and CDR2 YFSETQ. This CDR3 comprises 13 residues. CDR3 protein: CASSPLGWTEAFF. In nucleotides, the CDR3 is TGCGCCAGCAGCCCGCTCGGTTGGACTGAAGCTTTCTTT. Together with reference TRBV5-1 and TRBJ1-1, the CDR3 gives the full variable domain: KAGVTQTPRYLIKTRGQQVTLSCSPISGHRSVSWYQQTPGQGLQFLFEYFSETQRNKGNFPGRFSGRQFSNSRSEMNVSTLELGDSALYLCASSPLGWTEAFFGQGTRLTVV.

Only a few counts were recorded for this clone. The chain employs TRBV7-9 and TRBJ1-2; TRBD1 matches 11 bases. CDR3 length: 17 residues. V gave up 5 bases and J gave up 4 bases; unmatched junction bases: 12. Germline values: CDR1 SEHNR, CDR2 FQNEAQ (reference sequence). The CDR3 here is CASSVPGQGERSYGYTF. The CDR3 bases are TGTGCCAGCAGCGTCCCGGGACAGGGGGAAAGAAGCTATGGCTACACCTTC.

This chain connects TRBV6-5 to TRBJ1-1; 10 bases line up with TRBD1. Germline CDR1 is MNHEY and CDR2 is SVGAGI. Germline trimming cut 7 bases from V and 0 bases from J; bases unmatched to any gene: 5. The length of the CDR3 is 15 residues. CDR3 in DNA: TGTGCCAGCAAAAGGACAGGGGGATTGAACACTGAAGCTTTCTTT. Its translation is CASKRTGGLNTEAFF.

The CDR3 reads CASSIPGLEETQYF. In nucleotides, the CDR3 is TGCGCCAGCAGCATCCCGGGCCTGGAGGAGACCCAGTACTTC. This chain links TRBV4-1 with TRBJ2-5; D ambiguous. The CDR3 contains 14 residues. Trimming shortened V by 5 bases and J by 5 bases, and 15 bases separated the two germline ends. Germline V CDR1 and CDR2: MGHRA, YSYEKL.

The chain employs TRBV28 and TRBJ1-1, with 8 bases matching TRBD1. CDR1 is MDHEN, CDR2 SYDVKM, per germline. The CDR3 has 15 residues. V trimming: 5 bases; J trimming: 3 bases; junction bases outside the gene matches: 8. The CDR3 loop reads CASSTQGASDTEAFF. The DNA for the CDR3 is TGTGCCAGCAGTACCCAGGGGGCGTCTGACACTGAAGCTTTCTTT.

The chain links TRBV7-8 to TRBJ1-1; 9 bases fit TRBD1. V lost 4 bases and J lost 3; bases outside the gene matches: 9. This CDR3 comprises 16 residues. Germline lookup yields CDR1 SGHVS and CDR2 FQNEAQ. The chain's CDR3 is CASSYPDRGMDTEAFF. The CDR3 nucleotides read TGTGCCAGCAGCTACCCCGACAGGGGGATGGACACTGAAGCTTTCTTT.

Points on this clone: The CDR3 does not end in the conserved phenylalanine or tryptophan, so this is likely a read error. The chain links TRBV18 to TRBJ1-6; the match to TRBD1 covers 7 bases. There are 16 residues in the CDR3. The J segment lost 5 bases and the V segment lost 4 bases, leaving 8 bases of the junction unmatched. Germline V gives CDR1 KGHSH, CDR2 LQKENI. The CDR3 coding sequence is TGTGCCAGCTCACGTGACAGGGTTCTGAATAATTCACCCCTCCACCTT. Translation gives CASSRDRVLNNSPLHL.

V and J are TRBV5-1 and TRBJ1-1; 7 bases match TRBD1. Germline V gives CDR1 SGHRS, CDR2 YFSETQ. V gave up 4 bases and J gave up 1 base; unmatched junction bases: 4. The CDR3 spans 14 residues. This CDR3 is CASSTDRENTEAFF. The DNA for the CDR3 is TGCGCCAGCAGCACAGACAGGGAGAACACTGAAGCTTTCTTT.

The gene calls are TRBV6-5 and TRBJ2-7; 11 nucleotides align to TRBD1. Germline loops: CDR1 MNHEY, CDR2 SVGAGI. The trim removed 2 bases at V and 2 bases at J, leaving 5 bases unmatched. CDR3 length: 16 residues. The DNA of the CDR3 is TGTGCCAGCAGTTACATGGGACAGGGGGATACCTACGAGCAGTACTTC. It codes for CASSYMGQGDTYEQYF.

The chain employs TRBV2 and TRBJ1-2; D gene uncertain. CDR1 and CDR2 from the germline V gene are SNHLY and FYNNEI. The CDR3 extends over 15 amino acids. V lost 8 bases and J 5 bases, leaving 21 bases between the germline ends. CDR3 coding DNA: TGTGCCAGCCCCAAGGAGAAGGGCACCGTTTATGGCTACACCTTC. Translating it yields CASPKEKGTVYGYTF.

The chain employs TRBV12-5 and TRBJ1-4, with TRBD1 matching 11 bases. J was trimmed by 2 bases and V by 4 bases; bases with no gene match: 9. Germline V gives CDR1 LGHNT, CDR2 FRNRAP. The CDR3 extends over 18 amino acids. In nucleotides, the CDR3 is TGTGCTAGTGGTTCCGACAAAGGACAGGGGGCCACTAATGAAAAACTGTTTTTT. Its translation: CASGSDKGQGATNEKLFF.

The V call is TRBV4-1, the J call TRBJ2-5; 9 bases align to TRBD2. V was pared by 4 bases and J by 0 bases, with 6 bases of the junction left unmatched. CDR1 and CDR2 (germline): MGHRA, YSYEKL. This CDR3 spans 16 amino acids. The CDR3 is CASSLGGGDHQETQYF. CDR3 nucleotides: TGCGCCAGCAGCCTTGGCGGGGGGGACCACCAAGAGACCCAGTACTTC.

Comment on this clone: Since no conserved phenylalanine or tryptophan closes the CDR3, a read error is the likely cause. J is TRBJ1-6 and V is TRBV3-1 (or the pseudogene TRBV3-2); 7 bases map to TRBD1. Germline V CDR1 and CDR2: LGHDT, YNNKEL (reference sequence). Trimming took 4 bases from V and 7 from J; bases not matched to a gene: 10. This CDR3 spans 16 amino acids. DNA of the CDR3: TGTGCCAGCAGCCCTCTCCCGACAGGGACAAATTCACCCCTCCACCTT. Translation gives CASSPLPTGTNSPLHL.

J is TRBJ2-7 and V is TRBV3-1 (or the pseudogene TRBV3-2); D gene unclear. Trimming took 3 bases from V and 0 from J, leaving 6 bases between them. Germline values: CDR1 LGHDT, CDR2 YNNKEL (reference sequence). CDR3 length: 13 residues. This CDR3 is CASSHGTSYEQYF. For the CDR3, the DNA is TGTGCCAGCAGCCATGGCACCTCCTACGAGCAGTACTTC.

V gene TRBV11-2 combines with J gene TRBJ1-1; D ambiguous. CDR3 length: 10 residues. Trimming stripped 6 bases from V and 4 bases from J, with 3 bases between. Germline values: CDR1 SGHAT, CDR2 FQNNGV. DNA for the CDR3: TGTGCCAGCAGAGGCACTGAAGCTTTCTTT. This codes for CASRGTEAFF.

As regards this clone: The germline gene is not matched at one end of the junction; a read error may be the cause. The chain recombines TRBV7-9 with TRBJ2-7; D call uncertain. The CDR3 sequence is 15 residues long. CDR1 and CDR2 (germline): SEHNR, FQNEAQ (reference sequence). The CDR3 DNA reads as TGTGCCAGCAGCTTAGCGGGTTCCCGGTCCTTCGAGCAGTACTTC. Translating gives CASSLAGSRSFEQYF.

The chain joins TRBV10-1 to TRBJ1-2, with 7 bases lining up with TRBD1. The trim removed 8 bases at V and 5 bases at J, leaving 11 bases unmatched. The V gene's germline CDR1 is WNHNN and CDR2 SYGVQD (reference sequence). CDR3 length equals 14 residues. The CDR3 loop reads CASAPSGQLYGYTF. As DNA, the CDR3 is TGCGCCAGCGCCCCTTCGGGACAGCTTTATGGCTACACCTTC.

The chain employs TRBV19 and TRBJ1-5, with TRBD1 identical over 7 bases. Germline loops: CDR1 LNHDA, CDR2 SQIVND (reference sequence). J lost 4 bases, V lost 4 bases, and 7 bases had no gene match. The CDR3 extends over 15 amino acids. The CDR3 region has the DNA TGTGCCAGTAGTACCGGGACAGACCTGAATCAGCCCCAGCATTTT. It yields the protein CASSTGTDLNQPQHF.

CDR3 amino acids: CASSMNTLETQYF. The CDR3 coding sequence is TGTGCCAGTAGTATGAACACTTTGGAGACCCAGTACTTC. The chain employs TRBV19 and TRBJ2-5; D remains unclear. Trimming pared 3 bases from V and 5 bases from J, leaving 10 bases between. This CDR3 contains 13 residues. Germline values: CDR1 LNHDA, CDR2 SQIVND (reference sequence).

This chain uses TRBV5-1 with TRBJ1-1, with D perhaps TRBD1 (5 bases). The germline gives CDR1 SGHRS, CDR2 YFSETQ. The V gene lost 4 bases and the J gene lost 5 bases, with 15 bases spanning the gap. The CDR3 length is 14 residues. CDR3 protein: CASSGQGKVTEAFF. CDR3 nucleotides: TGCGCCAGCAGCGGGCAGGGTAAGGTGACTGAAGCTTTCTTT.

A few counts support this clone. The V and J genes are TRBV5-1 and TRBJ2-7, with a weak D call TRBD1 (5 bases). This CDR3 has 14 residues. Trimming shortened V by 4 bases and J by 1 base, and 12 bases separated the two germline ends. The germline gives CDR1 SGHRS, CDR2 YFSETQ. The CDR3 nucleotides are TGCGCCAGCAGCATGGACACGGCTTCCTACGAGCAGTACTTC. It encodes CASSMDTASYEQYF.

V gene TRBV7-2 combines with J gene TRBJ2-1; no clear D gene. The CDR3 is 15 residues long. In germline, CDR1 is SGHTA, CDR2 FQGNSA. V shed 5 bases and J shed 1 base, with 12 bases lying between them. Here the CDR3 reads CASSTGRHSYNEQFF. The CDR3 DNA follows: TGTGCCAGCAGCACCGGACGCCATTCCTACAATGAGCAGTTCTTC.

The CDR3: CASRGIGEQFF. CDR3 DNA sequence: TGTGCCAGCAGGGGTATTGGTGAGCAGTTCTTC. V gene TRBV11-3 combines with J gene TRBJ2-1; D unclear. V was trimmed by 6 bases and J by 9 bases, leaving 9 bases between them. The CDR3 spans 11 residues. Looked up from germline, CDR1 is SGHNT and CDR2 is YENEEA.

This chain links TRBV27 with TRBJ1-2, with a possible D match to TRBD1 (5 bases). CDR3 size: 13 residues. Germline V gives CDR1 MNHEY, CDR2 SMNVEV (reference sequence). The V end was cut by 5 bases, the J end by 4 bases, with 11 bases between. This chain's CDR3 is CASSLGTSYGYTF. The CDR3 nucleotides are TGTGCCAGCAGTCTCGGGACGAGCTATGGCTACACCTTC.

The V and J genes are TRBV5-6 and TRBJ1-2, with D possibly matching TRBD1 (5 bases). The CDR3 extends over 15 amino acids. The germline V gene has CDR1 SGHDT and CDR2 YYEEEE. Trimming stripped 3 bases from V and 5 bases from J, with 17 bases between. The CDR3 here is CASSWMGQLVYGYTF. The CDR3 DNA follows: TGTGCCAGCAGCTGGATGGGGCAGTTAGTTTATGGCTACACCTTC.

The chain employs TRBV3-1 (or the pseudogene TRBV3-2) and TRBJ1-5, with D perhaps TRBD1 (5 bases). CDR1 is LGHDT and CDR2 is YNNKEL in the germline V gene (reference sequence). Trimming shortened V by 1 base and J by 6 bases, and 16 bases separated the two germline ends. This CDR3 is 16 amino acids long. DNA of the CDR3: TGTGCCAGCAGCCAAGCGGGGGTGTTGGGCGGTCAGCCCCAGCATTTT. Its protein product is CASSQAGVLGGQPQHF.

J is TRBJ1-5 and V is TRBV3-1 (or the pseudogene TRBV3-2); no firm D call. This CDR3 spans 14 amino acids. The germline CDR1 and CDR2 sequences are LGHDT and YNNKEL (reference sequence). Trimming shortened V by 5 bases and J by 0 bases, and 8 bases separated the two germline ends. This CDR3 is CASSTAYSNQPQHF. The DNA of the CDR3 is TGTGCCAGCAGCACAGCGTATAGCAATCAGCCCCAGCATTTT.

The chain combines TRBV2 with TRBJ1-5; D ambiguous. From germline, CDR1 is SNHLY and CDR2 FYNNEI. The CDR3 covers 16 residues. V was pared by 2 bases and J by 9 bases, with 20 bases between. This CDR3 is CASSELNRPDRGPQHF. The CDR3 nucleotides read TGTGCCAGCAGTGAATTGAATAGGCCGGACCGGGGGCCCCAGCATTTT.

The genes are TRBV3-1 (or the pseudogene TRBV3-2) and TRBJ1-1; no definite D call. This CDR3 has 13 residues. Germline CDR1 and CDR2: LGHDT and YNNKEL (reference sequence). Trimming stripped 7 bases from V and 1 base from J, with 10 bases between. As DNA, the CDR3 is TGTGCCAGCAAATTTTCAGGGAACACTGAAGCTTTCTTT. It specifies CASKFSGNTEAFF.